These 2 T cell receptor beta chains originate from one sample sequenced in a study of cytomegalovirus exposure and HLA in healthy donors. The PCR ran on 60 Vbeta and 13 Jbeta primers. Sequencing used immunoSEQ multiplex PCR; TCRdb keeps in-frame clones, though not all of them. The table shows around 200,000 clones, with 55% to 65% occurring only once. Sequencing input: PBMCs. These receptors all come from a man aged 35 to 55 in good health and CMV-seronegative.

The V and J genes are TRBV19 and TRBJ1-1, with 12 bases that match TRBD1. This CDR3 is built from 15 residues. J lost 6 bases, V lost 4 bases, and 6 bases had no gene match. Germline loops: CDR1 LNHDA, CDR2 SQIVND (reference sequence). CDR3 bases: TGTGCCAGTAGTACGGGACAGGGGGCTATAGCTGAAGCTTTCTTT. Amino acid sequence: CASSTGQGAIAEAFF.

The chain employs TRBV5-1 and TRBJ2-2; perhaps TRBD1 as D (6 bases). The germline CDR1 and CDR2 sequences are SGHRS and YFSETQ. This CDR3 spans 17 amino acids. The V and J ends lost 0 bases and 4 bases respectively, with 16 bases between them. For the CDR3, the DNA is TGCGCCAGCAGCTTGGCCGCTGGGCAGGGGCGCACCGGGGAGCTGTTTTTT. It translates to CASSLAAGQGRTGELFF. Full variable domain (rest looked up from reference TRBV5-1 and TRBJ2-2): KAGVTQTPRYLIKTRGQQVTLSCSPISGHRSVSWYQQTPGQGLQFLFEYFSETQRNKGNFPGRFSGRQFSNSRSEMNVSTLELGDSALYLCASSLAAGQGRTGELFFGEGSRLTVL.